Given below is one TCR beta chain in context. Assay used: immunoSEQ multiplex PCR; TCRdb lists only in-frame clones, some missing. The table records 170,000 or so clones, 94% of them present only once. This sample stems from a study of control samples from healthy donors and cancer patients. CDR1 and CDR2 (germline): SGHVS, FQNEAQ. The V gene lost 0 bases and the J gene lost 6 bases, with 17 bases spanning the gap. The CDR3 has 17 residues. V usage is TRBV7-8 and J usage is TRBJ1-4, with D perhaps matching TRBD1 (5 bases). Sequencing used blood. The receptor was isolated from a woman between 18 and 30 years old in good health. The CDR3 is CASSLAIVSRGDEKLFF. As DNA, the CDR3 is TGTGCCAGCAGCTTAGCGATCGTAAGCCGAGGGGATGAAAAACTGTTTTTT.